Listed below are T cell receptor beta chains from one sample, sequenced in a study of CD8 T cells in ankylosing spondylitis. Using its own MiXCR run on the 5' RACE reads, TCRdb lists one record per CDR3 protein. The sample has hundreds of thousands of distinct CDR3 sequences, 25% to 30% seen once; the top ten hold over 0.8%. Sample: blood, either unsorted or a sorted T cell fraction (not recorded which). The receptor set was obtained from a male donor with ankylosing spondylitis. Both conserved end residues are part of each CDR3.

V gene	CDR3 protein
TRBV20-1	CSAIQGSTYNEQFF
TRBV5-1	CASSIDSLAKNIQYF
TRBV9	CASSVGLVGVGNTEAFF
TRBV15	CATSRGRGWGIQYF
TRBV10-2	CASSESPRAGSEKLFF
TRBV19	CASSHGTLNTEAFF
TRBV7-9	CASSPTGTELFF
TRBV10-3	CAISEFHEQFF
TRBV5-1	CASSLEGLHTGELFF
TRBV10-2	CASSAGQGASYEQYF
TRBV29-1	CSVLGAGLNTEAFF
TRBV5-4	CASSLGPAHLNTEAFF
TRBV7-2	CASSFWDGGDKFF
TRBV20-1	CSARDVQIQETQYF